The 27 T cell receptor beta chains below were found in one sample sequenced in a study of cytomegalovirus exposure and HLA in healthy donors. Primers: 60 Vbeta forward and 13 Jbeta reverse. Generated by immunoSEQ multiplex PCR, the TCRdb table keeps only in-frame clones and is missing some. The data hold some 170,000 clones, with around 83% observed a single time. The sample consisted of PBMCs. The receptors come from a girl aged 2 to 10 in good health and CMV-seropositive.

V gene TRBV9 combines with J gene TRBJ1-3; possibly TRBD1 for D (5 bases). The V and J ends lost 0 bases and 2 bases respectively, with 9 bases between them. This CDR3 has 15 amino acids. Germline CDR1 is SGDLS and CDR2 is YYNGEE. The CDR3: CASSVEAGAGNTIYF. CDR3 bases: TGTGCCAGCAGCGTAGAAGCGGGGGCTGGAAACACCATATATTTT.

In this sample, this clone turned up once. V gene TRBV28 combines with J gene TRBJ2-1; 8 bases match TRBD1. V lost 5 bases and J lost 3; bases outside the gene matches: 6. The germline CDR1 and CDR2 sequences are MDHEN and SYDVKM. This CDR3 is 15 amino acids long. DNA for the CDR3: TGTGCCAGCAGTCTAGACAGGGGTAGCTACAATGAGCAGTTCTTC. This sequence encodes CASSLDRGSYNEQFF.

The chain combines TRBV28 with TRBJ2-5; TRBD1 matches at 7 bases. The V gene's germline CDR1 is MDHEN and CDR2 SYDVKM. This CDR3 is built from 13 residues. Trimming at V came to 6 bases and at J to 5 bases, leaving 6 bases not matched to a gene. The CDR3 loop reads CASSHRGRETQYF. DNA for the CDR3: TGTGCCAGCAGCCACAGGGGACGGGAGACCCAGTACTTC.

This chain joins TRBV7-8 and TRBJ1-4; 9 bases map to TRBD1. V dropped 3 bases and J dropped 3; count of bases not matched to a gene: 2. Germline CDR1 SGHVS, CDR2 FQNEAQ. The CDR3 extends over 15 amino acids. The DNA for the CDR3 is TGTGCCAGCAGCTTCCGGGACAGGGCTAATGAAAAACTGTTTTTT. This sequence encodes CASSFRDRANEKLFF.

This chain links TRBV6-5 with TRBJ1-2, with D perhaps TRBD1 (6 bases). Trimming took 8 bases from V and 4 from J, leaving 14 bases between them. Germline values: CDR1 MNHEY, CDR2 SVGAGI. The CDR3 length is 13 residues. DNA for the CDR3: TGTGCCAGCGGAAGGGAGGGGGGCTATGGCTACACCTTC. Amino acids: CASGREGGYGYTF.

J is TRBJ1-1 and V is TRBV30; 12 bases map to TRBD1. After removal of 4 bases from V and 5 bases from J, the junction contained 8 bases not matched to a gene. CDR1 and CDR2 from the germline V gene are GTSNPN and SVGIG (reference sequence). This CDR3 comprises 15 residues. The CDR3 here is CAWTGTGGASTEAFF. CDR3 in DNA: TGTGCCTGGACCGGGACAGGGGGCGCTTCGACTGAAGCTTTCTTT. The whole variable domain, filled in from reference TRBV30 and TRBJ1-1, reads SQTIHQWPATLVQPVGSPLSLECTVEGTSNPNLYWYRQAAGRGLQLLFYSVGIGQISSEVPQNLSASRPQDRQFILSSKKLLLSDSGFYLCAWTGTGGASTEAFFGQGTRLTVV.

CDR3 sequence: CASSLELWETQYF. CDR3 coding DNA: TGTGCCAGCAGCTTAGAACTGTGGGAGACCCAGTACTTC. The chain combines TRBV7-6 with TRBJ2-5; D is unclear. This CDR3 is built from 13 residues. Germline assignment: CDR1 SGHVS and CDR2 FNYEAQ. V gave up 1 base and J gave up 5 bases, with 8 bases separating them.

The chain joins TRBV5-1 to TRBJ2-3; tentatively, D is TRBD1 (5 bases). Looked up from germline, CDR1 is SGHRS and CDR2 is YFSETQ. There are 14 residues in the CDR3. The germline V and J ends were trimmed by 2 bases and 5 bases, with 12 bases remaining between them. The CDR3 reads CASSFQGPGDTQYF. The CDR3 DNA reads as TGCGCCAGCAGCTTCCAGGGCCCAGGAGATACGCAGTATTTT.

This sequence joins TRBV5-1 and TRBJ1-2; D gene unclear. This CDR3 is built from 13 residues. Germline CDR1 SGHRS, CDR2 YFSETQ. V was cut by 4 bases and J by 4 bases, with 11 bases left in between. CDR3 amino acids: CASSQADIYGYTF. CDR3 sequence (DNA): TGCGCCAGCAGCCAAGCCGACATCTATGGCTACACCTTC.

V and J are TRBV6-5 and TRBJ2-5; D might be TRBD1 (7 bases). The DNA end is more similar to TRBJ2-7, so the J call may be wrong. CDR1 and CDR2 from the germline V gene are MNHEY and SVGAGI. CDR3 length: 15 residues. CDR3 DNA: TGTGCCAGCAGTTACTCATCTCAGGGGGGTAACGAGCAGTACTTC. Encoded protein: CASSYSSQGGNEQYF.

V is TRBV7-9 and J is TRBJ2-1, with D unresolved. In germline, CDR1 is SEHNR, CDR2 FQNEAQ (reference sequence). V dropped 5 bases and J dropped 4 bases, with 6 bases sitting between them. CDR3 length equals 12 residues. The CDR3 bases are TGTGCCAGCAGCCGAGGATACAATGAGCAGTTCTTC. Translating gives CASSRGYNEQFF.

This clone was seen a handful of times. The chain carries TRBV23-1 and TRBJ2-7; D unclear. TRBV23-1 is treated as an ORF (open reading frame) with a function not yet certain. This CDR3 region has 15 residues. Trimming took 0 bases from V and 0 from J, leaving 9 bases between them. The CDR3 nucleotides read TGCGCCAGCAGTCAATCGCGCCTCTGCTCCTACGAGCAGTACTTC. Residues: CASSQSRLCSYEQYF.

This clone was observed a few times. The chain recombines TRBV28 with TRBJ1-5; D is undetermined. The CDR3 is made up of 12 amino acids. CDR1 is MDHEN, CDR2 SYDVKM, per germline. V lost 5 bases and J 5 bases, leaving 7 bases between the germline ends. CDR3 sequence: CASSQAYQPQHF. CDR3 DNA: TGTGCCAGCAGTCAAGCCTATCAGCCCCAGCATTTT.

This clone appeared a single time. V gene TRBV9 combines with J gene TRBJ1-1; 8 bases fit TRBD1. This CDR3 is 14 amino acids long. Germline V CDR1 and CDR2: SGDLS, YYNGEE. V shed 4 bases, J shed 5 bases, and the junction held 7 bases outside the gene matches. Written as DNA, the CDR3 is TGTGCCAGCAGCACTCAGGGGGCGGGAACTGAAGCTTTCTTT. It translates to CASSTQGAGTEAFF.

This chain links TRBV9 with TRBJ1-5; 8 nucleotides align to TRBD1. Germline assignment: CDR1 SGDLS and CDR2 YYNGEE. The J segment lost 9 bases and the V segment lost 6 bases, leaving 8 bases of the junction unmatched. This CDR3 region has 13 residues. CDR3 amino acids: CASNRGQGSPQHF. For the CDR3, the DNA is TGTGCCAGCAATCGAGGACAGGGCTCGCCCCAGCATTTT.

The chain combines TRBV5-1 with TRBJ1-2; no reliable D call. The CDR3 covers 14 residues. Trimming left V 3 bases short and J 7 bases short, with 16 bases between. Germline CDR1 and CDR2: SGHRS and YFSETQ. The CDR3 sequence: CASSSPGEKSGYTF. The CDR3 nucleotides read TGCGCCAGCAGCTCCCCCGGGGAGAAAAGTGGCTACACCTTC.

V usage is TRBV5-1 and J usage is TRBJ2-5; maybe TRBD2 (6 bases). The CDR3 is 17 amino acids. The germline CDR1 and CDR2 sequences are SGHRS and YFSETQ. V dropped 7 bases and J dropped 0 bases, with 22 bases sitting between them. The CDR3 DNA is TGCGCCAGCGCTTGGGGCGGGAAAGGGGCGTACCAAGAGACCCAGTACTTC. Its translation is CASAWGGKGAYQETQYF.

This chain connects TRBV28 to TRBJ2-4; 9 bases fit TRBD1. V lost 3 bases, J lost 0 bases, and 9 bases stayed unmatched. This CDR3 is 18 amino acids long. Germline V gives CDR1 MDHEN, CDR2 SYDVKM. CDR3 coding DNA: TGTGCCAGCAGTTTCGGGACAGGGCGGTTTCTAGCCAAAAACATTCAGTACTTC. Residues: CASSFGTGRFLAKNIQYF.

The sample holds a few counts of this clone. The rearrangement links TRBV15 to TRBJ2-7; a weak D match, TRBD2 (5 bases). The V end lost 0 bases, the J end lost 2 bases, and 11 bases lay between the germline ends. Germline V gene sequence: CDR1 LNHNV, CDR2 YYDKDF (reference sequence). This CDR3 comprises 15 residues. CDR3 sequence reads: CATSRDRTTTYEQYF. CDR3 coding DNA: TGTGCCACCAGCAGAGATCGTACGACTACCTACGAGCAGTACTTC.

The genes are TRBV7-8 and TRBJ1-2, with D perhaps TRBD1 (6 bases). Trimming removed 3 bases at V and 5 bases at J, with 10 bases between. The CDR3 contains 13 residues. CDR1 SGHVS and CDR2 FQNEAQ come from the germline V gene. The CDR3: CASSFAGDYGYTF. DNA for the CDR3: TGTGCCAGCAGCTTTGCAGGGGATTATGGCTACACCTTC.

This sequence joins TRBV9 and TRBJ2-7, with 13 bases aligning to TRBD2. V was clipped by 3 bases and J by 4 bases; unmatched bases: 1. The CDR3 has 14 amino acids. The germline V gene encodes CDR1 SGDLS and CDR2 YYNGEE. The CDR3: CASSGTSGRYEQYF. The CDR3, as DNA: TGTGCCAGCAGCGGGACTAGCGGGAGATACGAGCAGTACTTC.

The rearrangement uses TRBV13 and TRBJ2-3, with TRBD2 matching over 8 bases. The V gene's germline CDR1 is PRHDT and CDR2 FYEKMQ (reference sequence). Trimming took 3 bases from V and 5 from J; bases not matched to a gene: 10. The CDR3 is 16 residues long. The CDR3: CASSFSVAGYIDTQYF. The DNA of the CDR3 is TGTGCCAGCAGCTTTTCAGTAGCGGGATATATAGATACGCAGTATTTT.

The chain employs TRBV19 and TRBJ2-5; perhaps TRBD2 as D (5 bases). Looked up from germline, CDR1 is LNHDA and CDR2 is SQIVND (reference sequence). This CDR3 region has 13 residues. Trimming took 3 bases from V and 5 from J, leaving 10 bases between them. CDR3 residues: CASSIPGGETQYF. The CDR3 bases are TGTGCCAGTAGTATCCCGGGCGGGGAGACCCAGTACTTC. The full variable domain, rest sourced from reference TRBV19 and TRBJ2-5, is DGGITQSPKYLFRKEGQNVTLSCEQNLNHDAMYWYRQDPGQGLRLIYYSQIVNDFQKGDIAEGYSVSREKKESFPLTVTSAQKNPTAFYLCASSIPGGETQYFGPGTRLLVL.

The DNA of the CDR3 is TGTGCCAGCAGCTTAGGGGTTCGGGGATCCACAGATACGCAGTATTTT. Its translation is CASSLGVRGSTDTQYF. The J gene is TRBJ2-3, the V gene TRBV27; either TRBD1 or TRBD2 may supply D (5 bases each). The CDR3 runs 16 residues. In germline, CDR1 is MNHEY, CDR2 SMNVEV (reference sequence). Trimming stripped 6 bases from V and 2 bases from J, with 18 bases between.

This chain links TRBV2 with TRBJ2-7; weak D call: TRBD2 (5 bases). CDR1 and CDR2 from the germline V gene are SNHLY and FYNNEI. V lost 8 bases to trimming and J lost 1 base, with 9 bases between them. The CDR3 runs to 12 residues. DNA for the CDR3: TGTGCCAGCCAGCGGCTATCCTACGAGCAGTACTTC. It codes for CASQRLSYEQYF.

The chain joins TRBV30 to TRBJ2-3, with 8 bases that match TRBD1. Germline values: CDR1 GTSNPN, CDR2 SVGIG (reference sequence). Trimming cost V 5 bases and J 0 bases; bases outside gene matches: 22. The CDR3 sequence is 20 residues long. The CDR3 sequence: CAWGQDRADLRGNSTDTQYF. DNA of the CDR3: TGTGCCTGGGGACAGGACAGGGCGGATTTGCGGGGAAACAGCACAGATACGCAGTATTTT.

The chain uses TRBV6-6 and TRBJ2-1; 9 nucleotides align to TRBD2. The ends lost 2 bases at V and 5 bases at J; junction bases unmatched: 7. The CDR3 has 16 residues. Germline CDR1 is MNHNY and CDR2 is SVGAGI (reference sequence). Written as DNA, the CDR3 is TGTGCCAGCAGTTACCCTCGGACTAGCGACGACAATGAGCAGTTCTTC. Translating it yields CASSYPRTSDDNEQFF.